These 8 T cell receptor beta chains originate from one sample sequenced in a study of shared clonotypes between healthy human individuals. The table came from immunoSEQ multiplex PCR; TCRdb's copy has only in-frame clones and leaves some out. In the table there are a few hundred thousand clones, roughly 84% of which are singletons. The specimen was memory CD8+ T cells sorted from blood. The sample's subset: CD45RO+ cells pooled with CCR7-negative TemRA cells. The receptors derive from a man aged 18 to 30 in good health.

The J gene is TRBJ1-2, the V gene TRBV13; weak D call: TRBD1 (5 bases). Trimming removed 2 bases from V and 3 bases from J, with 10 bases in between. The V gene's germline CDR1 is PRHDT and CDR2 FYEKMQ (reference sequence). This CDR3 is built from 14 residues. CDR3 nucleotide sequence: TGTGCCAGCAGCTTAACCGGGACGGACTATGGCTACACCTTC. Protein product: CASSLTGTDYGYTF.

This rearrangement joins TRBV5-1 to TRBJ2-3; D remains unclear. In germline, CDR1 is SGHRS, CDR2 YFSETQ. V was trimmed by 2 bases and J by 4 bases, leaving 11 bases between them. CDR3 length equals 14 residues. The CDR3 sequence: CASSFRPGPDTQYF. The CDR3, as DNA: TGCGCCAGCAGCTTCAGACCCGGCCCAGATACGCAGTATTTT.

This clone was recorded at least ten times. The chain uses TRBV27 and TRBJ1-2, with D unresolved. The CDR3 extends over 14 amino acids. Looked up from germline, CDR1 is MNHEY and CDR2 is SMNVEV (reference sequence). V lost 6 bases to trimming and J lost 0 bases, with 11 bases between them. The chain's CDR3 is CASRPEGPNYGYTF. In DNA form, the CDR3 reads TGTGCCAGCAGACCGGAGGGTCCTAACTATGGCTACACCTTC.

This rearrangement joins TRBV7-2 to TRBJ2-7; 7 nucleotides line up with TRBD2. The germline V gene encodes CDR1 SGHTA and CDR2 FQGNSA. Losses at the gene ends were 4 bases for V and 4 bases for J; bases not matched to a gene: 19. The CDR3 extends over 18 amino acids. The CDR3 DNA follows: TGTGCCAGCAGCTCCAACCACCTTCTAGCGGAACCCTTGTACGAGCAGTACTTC. Amino acid sequence: CASSSNHLLAEPLYEQYF.

The rearrangement links TRBV4-2 to TRBJ2-5; 8 bases are shared with TRBD1. CDR1 and CDR2 (germline): LGHNA, YNFKEQ. The V segment lost 4 bases and the J segment 0 bases; nucleotides outside the gene matches: 4. The CDR3 loop spans 15 amino acids. The CDR3 DNA reads as TGTGCCAGCAGCCCGGGGACAGGAAACCAAGAGACCCAGTACTTC. Protein: CASSPGTGNQETQYF.

This clone has a single count. The gene calls are TRBV6-5 and TRBJ1-1; perhaps TRBD1 as D (6 bases). Germline assignment: CDR1 MNHEY and CDR2 SVGAGI. V lost 11 bases and J 1 base, leaving 14 bases between the germline ends. The CDR3 extends over 13 amino acids. The CDR3 sequence: CAAGDIQNTEAFF. The CDR3 bases are TGTGCCGCCGGGGACATCCAGAACACTGAAGCTTTCTTT.

The V and J genes are TRBV5-1 and TRBJ1-2; 8 bases align to TRBD1. The CDR3 sequence is 20 residues long. Trimming cost V 2 bases and J 1 base; bases outside gene matches: 19. Germline CDR1 SGHRS, CDR2 YFSETQ. This CDR3 is CASSFTTVGGQDFHNYGYTF. CDR3 DNA sequence: TGCGCCAGCAGCTTTACCACCGTCGGGGGACAGGACTTTCATAACTATGGCTACACCTTC. Variable domain in full (rest from reference TRBV5-1 and TRBJ1-2): KAGVTQTPRYLIKTRGQQVTLSCSPISGHRSVSWYQQTPGQGLQFLFEYFSETQRNKGNFPGRFSGRQFSNSRSEMNVSTLELGDSALYLCASSFTTVGGQDFHNYGYTFGSGTRLTVV.

The V call is TRBV27, the J call TRBJ1-1; D is perhaps TRBD1 (6 bases). V was trimmed by 6 bases and J by 0 bases, leaving 11 bases between them. The length of the CDR3 is 14 residues. CDR1 and CDR2 (germline): MNHEY, SMNVEV (reference sequence). CDR3 nucleotide sequence: TGTGCCAGCAGCTGGGGGCCCCTGAACACTGAAGCTTTCTTT. It is translated as CASSWGPLNTEAFF.